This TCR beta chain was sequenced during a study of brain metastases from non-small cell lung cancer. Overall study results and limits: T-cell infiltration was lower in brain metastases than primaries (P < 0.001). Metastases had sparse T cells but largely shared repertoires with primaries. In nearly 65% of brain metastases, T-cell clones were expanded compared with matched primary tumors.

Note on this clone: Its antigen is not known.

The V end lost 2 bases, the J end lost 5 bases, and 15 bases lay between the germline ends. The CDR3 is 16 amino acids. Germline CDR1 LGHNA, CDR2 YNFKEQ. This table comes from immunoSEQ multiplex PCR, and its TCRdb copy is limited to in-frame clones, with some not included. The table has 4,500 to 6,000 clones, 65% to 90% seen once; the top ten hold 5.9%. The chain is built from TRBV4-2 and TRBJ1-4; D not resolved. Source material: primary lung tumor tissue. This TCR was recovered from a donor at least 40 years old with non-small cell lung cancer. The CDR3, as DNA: TGTGCCAGCAGCCAACTAGTAAGTTCGGGGAATGAAAAACTGTTTTTT. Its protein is CASSQLVSSGNEKLFF.